This TCR beta chain is from a study of high-grade serous ovarian cancer treatment subgroups. Overall study context: Each sample yielded on average approximately 7,700 unique TCR beta rearrangements from over 12,000 reads.

Overall study results and limits: These tumor repertoires lack spatial information from bulk sequencing.

The sample holds a few counts of this clone. Antigen: not known. Assay: immunoSEQ multiplex PCR; the TCRdb copy retains only in-frame clones and omits some. The top ten clones hold just over 5.5% of a sample with approximately 4,400 clones, roughly four fifths of them seen once. Germline V CDR1 and CDR2: MNHEY, SMNVEV (reference sequence). The J segment lost 10 bases and the V segment lost 5 bases, leaving 11 bases of the junction unmatched. There are 15 residues in the CDR3. Tumor samples were obtained before definitive surgery or chemotherapy. Sequencing was done on a sample of tumor tissue. This chain links TRBV27 with TRBJ1-6; 7 bases are a match to TRBD1. The receptor's source is a human donor with high-grade serous ovarian cancer. CDR3 residues: CASSNREGGKSPLHF. Here the CDR3 DNA reads TGTGCCAGCAGTAACCGCGAAGGGGGCAAATCACCCCTCCACTTT.